These 27 T cell receptor beta chains were all obtained from the same sample, sequenced in a study of shared clonotypes between healthy human individuals. Clones were sequenced by immunoSEQ multiplex PCR, and TCRdb holds only the in-frame ones, with some missing. Among 500,000 or so clones listed, approximately 95% were seen once. The sample comprised naive CD4+ T cells sorted from blood. The subset is: CD45RA+ positively selected. The receptors come from a woman between 25 and 40 years old in good health.

The rearrangement links TRBV29-1 to TRBJ1-1; D remains ambiguous. This CDR3 spans 13 amino acids. Germline assignment: CDR1 SQVTM and CDR2 ANQGSEA. The V and J ends lost 1 base and 6 bases respectively, with 12 bases between them. CDR3 loop: CSVEGARSPEAFF. In DNA form, the CDR3 reads TGCAGCGTTGAAGGGGCCCGGAGTCCTGAAGCTTTCTTT.

This sequence joins TRBV27 and TRBJ2-7; D ambiguous. CDR3 length: 13 residues. V was pared by 5 bases and J by 1 base, with 9 bases between. CDR1 and CDR2 from the germline V gene are MNHEY and SMNVEV (reference sequence). CDR3 in amino acids: CASSPLPSYEQYF. In DNA form, the CDR3 reads TGTGCCAGCAGTCCCCTACCTTCCTACGAGCAGTACTTC.

The chain links TRBV5-1 to TRBJ1-1; a weak D match, TRBD1 (6 bases). CDR1 SGHRS and CDR2 YFSETQ come from the germline V gene. The CDR3 spans 16 residues. Trimming pared 4 bases from V and 0 bases from J, leaving 16 bases between. CDR3 sequence reads: CASSPMGGTLNTEAFF. The DNA for the CDR3 is TGCGCCAGCAGCCCCATGGGTGGGACATTGAACACTGAAGCTTTCTTT.

The chain couples TRBV28 to TRBJ2-7, with 14 bases that match TRBD2. V lost 8 bases to trimming and J lost 9 bases; unmatched junction nucleotides: 6. Germline assignment: CDR1 MDHEN and CDR2 SYDVKM. This CDR3 spans 13 amino acids. CDR3 nucleotide sequence: TGTGCCAGCTTTGGGACTAGCGGGAGAAGGCAGTACTTC. Translated: CASFGTSGRRQYF.

The rearrangement uses TRBV7-8 and TRBJ2-2, with TRBD2 matching over 10 bases. Germline assignment: CDR1 SGHVS and CDR2 FQNEAQ. The CDR3 has 19 residues. V shed 1 base, J shed 7 bases, and the junction held 15 bases outside the gene matches. The DNA for the CDR3 is TGTGCCAGCAGCTTAGGTTTAGCGGGAGGATTCGGGGGTCGCGGGGAGCTGTTTTTT. Residues: CASSLGLAGGFGGRGELFF. Full variable domain (outside the CDR3, taken from reference TRBV7-8 and TRBJ2-2): GAGVSQSPRYKVAKRGQDVALRCDPISGHVSLFWYQQALGQGPEFLTYFQNEAQLDKSGLPSDRFFAERPEGSVSTLKIQRTQQEDSAVYLCASSLGLAGGFGGRGELFFGEGSRLTVL.

The chain uses TRBV6-5 and TRBJ2-7; D call uncertain. V was cut by 0 bases and J by 0 bases, with 9 bases left in between. This CDR3 spans 15 amino acids. In germline, CDR1 is MNHEY, CDR2 SVGAGI. The CDR3 bases are TGTGCCAGCAGTTACTCGTATGGAAGCTCCTACGAGCAGTACTTC. Encoded protein: CASSYSYGSSYEQYF.

This sequence joins TRBV10-2 and TRBJ1-5; TRBD1 is a possible D gene (6 bases). V lost 8 bases and J lost 7, with 15 bases in between. Looked up from germline, CDR1 is WSHSY and CDR2 is SAAADI. CDR3 length: 13 residues. CDR3 protein: CASQKEGDQPQHF. The CDR3 DNA follows: TGCGCCAGCCAAAAGGAGGGGGACCAGCCCCAGCATTTT.

This sequence joins TRBV2 and TRBJ2-5; D might be TRBD2 (5 bases). V lost 8 bases and J 5 bases, leaving 6 bases between the germline ends. In germline, CDR1 is SNHLY, CDR2 FYNNEI. The CDR3 has 10 residues. The CDR3 DNA reads as TGTGCCAGCGGGAGCGAGACCCAGTACTTC. Encoded protein: CASGSETQYF.

The CDR3 sequence: CAWEKQGNQYF. The CDR3 nucleotides are TGTGCCTGGGAAAAGCAGGGAAACCAGTACTTC. V is TRBV30 and J is TRBJ2-7; possible D gene TRBD1, 5 bases. Germline lookup yields CDR1 GTSNPN and CDR2 SVGIG (reference sequence). Trimming took off 5 bases at V and 10 bases at J, with 15 bases between the two ends. CDR3 length equals 11 residues.

V and J are TRBV7-3 and TRBJ1-2; no definite D call. CDR1 and CDR2 (germline): SGHTA, FQGTGA. The CDR3 covers 15 residues. Trimming took 2 bases from V and 4 from J, leaving 14 bases between them. The DNA of the CDR3 is TGTGCCAGCAGCTTAGGGCCGGGAGGGCCCTATGGCTACACCTTC. Amino acids: CASSLGPGGPYGYTF.

This rearrangement joins TRBV10-2 to TRBJ1-5; TRBD1 matches at 9 bases. This CDR3 comprises 13 residues. CDR1 and CDR2 (germline): WSHSY, SAAADI. Losses at the gene ends were 6 bases for V and 5 bases for J; bases not matched to a gene: 2. DNA for the CDR3: TGCGCCAGCAGACAGGGGGCTGATCAGCCCCAGCATTTT. This sequence encodes CASRQGADQPQHF.

This clone has a handful of counts. The CDR3 protein is CASSLQGSDGYTF. The CDR3 DNA is TGCGCCAGCAGTTTACAGGGATCCGATGGCTACACCTTC. The chain employs TRBV5-1 and TRBJ1-2; the D gene is possibly TRBD1 (6 bases). Germline CDR1 is SGHRS and CDR2 is YFSETQ. The CDR3 contains 13 residues. Trimming pared 5 bases from V and 6 bases from J, leaving 14 bases between. Looking up the rest from reference TRBV5-1 and TRBJ1-2 gives the full variable domain: KAGVTQTPRYLIKTRGQQVTLSCSPISGHRSVSWYQQTPGQGLQFLFEYFSETQRNKGNFPGRFSGRQFSNSRSEMNVSTLELGDSALYLCASSLQGSDGYTFGSGTRLTVV.

The gene calls are TRBV5-6 and TRBJ2-7; D is possibly TRBD2 (6 bases). CDR1 and CDR2 (germline): SGHDT, YYEEEE. The length of the CDR3 is 16 residues. Trimming pared 2 bases from V and 2 bases from J, leaving 17 bases between. The CDR3, as DNA: TGTGCCAGCAGCTTCCCGGGCGGAGGGATGCCCTACGAGCAGTACTTC. It is translated as CASSFPGGGMPYEQYF.

J is TRBJ2-7 and V is TRBV29-1; 7 bases fit TRBD2. CDR1 and CDR2 (germline): SQVTM, ANQGSEA. This CDR3 spans 16 amino acids. J lost 0 bases, V lost 4 bases, and 12 bases had no gene match. The CDR3 reads CSVGASGNYPSYEQYF. The CDR3 DNA reads as TGCAGCGTTGGTGCGAGCGGGAACTACCCCTCCTACGAGCAGTACTTC.

The chain couples TRBV18 to TRBJ2-1; D gene ambiguous. V was shortened by 0 bases and J by 8 bases, with 14 bases between the two germline ends. This CDR3 contains 15 residues. The germline gives CDR1 KGHSH, CDR2 LQKENI. CDR3 region: CASSPPSLIAHEQFF. DNA for the CDR3: TGTGCCAGCTCACCACCGTCCCTAATCGCGCATGAGCAGTTCTTC.

The chain employs TRBV10-3 and TRBJ2-1; 12 bases map to TRBD2. Per the germline V gene, CDR1 is ENHRY and CDR2 is SYGVKD. The CDR3 has 13 amino acids. V was pared by 11 bases and J by 10 bases, with 9 bases of the junction left unmatched. CDR3 coding DNA: TGTGCCGCGAATCTAGCGGGAGGGCCGGAGCAGTTCTTC. Its translation: CAANLAGGPEQFF.

The rearrangement joins TRBV19 to TRBJ1-1; D is possibly TRBD1 (5 bases). The CDR3 runs to 13 residues. The V end lost 7 bases, the J end lost 0 bases, and 9 bases lay between the germline ends. Germline V gene lookup returns CDR1 LNHDA and CDR2 SQIVND (reference sequence). The CDR3: CASNAGLNTEAFF. Here the CDR3 DNA reads TGTGCCAGTAACGCGGGGCTGAACACTGAAGCTTTCTTT. The complete variable domain, with remaining parts taken from reference TRBV19 and TRBJ1-1, reads DGGITQSPKYLFRKEGQNVTLSCEQNLNHDAMYWYRQDPGQGLRLIYYSQIVNDFQKGDIAEGYSVSREKKESFPLTVTSAQKNPTAFYLCASNAGLNTEAFFGQGTRLTVV.

J is TRBJ2-7 and V is TRBV5-6; the match to TRBD2 covers 11 bases. The CDR3 spans 18 residues. Germline CDR1 and CDR2: SGHDT and YYEEEE. The trim removed 1 base at V and 3 bases at J, leaving 12 bases unmatched. CDR3 bases: TGTGCCAGCAGCTTGAATTCGCGAGGGACTAGCGGACTCTACGAGCAGTACTTC. Translated, it gives CASSLNSRGTSGLYEQYF.

V usage is TRBV5-1 and J usage is TRBJ2-1; D may be TRBD2 (6 bases). V was pared by 7 bases and J by 4 bases, with 15 bases between. The CDR3 covers 14 residues. Per the germline V gene, CDR1 is SGHRS and CDR2 is YFSETQ. The CDR3 nucleotides are TGCGCCAGCTTCGAAATAGCGGATTACAATGAGCAGTTCTTC. It translates to CASFEIADYNEQFF.

The V gene is TRBV11-2, the J gene TRBJ1-2, with D uncertain. Germline assignment: CDR1 SGHAT and CDR2 FQNNGV. There are 15 residues in the CDR3. V was pared by 1 base and J by 6 bases, with 15 bases between. The CDR3 region is CASSLARATGHGYTF. The CDR3 DNA reads as TGTGCCAGCAGCTTAGCAAGGGCAACCGGGCATGGCTACACCTTC. The full variable domain, completed using reference TRBV11-2 and TRBJ1-2, is EAGVAQSPRYKIIEKRQSVAFWCNPISGHATLYWYQQILGQGPKLLIQFQNNGVVDDSQLPKDRFSAERLKGVDSTLKIQPAKLEDSAVYLCASSLARATGHGYTFGSGTRLTVV.

The chain links TRBV7-8 to TRBJ2-7; no clear D. Germline CDR1 is SGHVS and CDR2 is FQNEAQ. The CDR3 runs to 13 residues. V was pared by 1 base and J by 7 bases, with 11 bases between. CDR3 bases: TGTGCCAGCAGCTTAGGGGAATCTCGGGAGCAGTACTTC. It codes for CASSLGESREQYF. The complete variable domain, with remaining parts taken from reference TRBV7-8 and TRBJ2-7, reads GAGVSQSPRYKVAKRGQDVALRCDPISGHVSLFWYQQALGQGPEFLTYFQNEAQLDKSGLPSDRFFAERPEGSVSTLKIQRTQQEDSAVYLCASSLGESREQYFGPGTRLTVT.

Comment on this clone: Other DNA sequences of this sample code for an identical CDR3. V gene TRBV18 combines with J gene TRBJ1-2; a weak D match, TRBD1 (5 bases). Germline lookup yields CDR1 KGHSH and CDR2 LQKENI. V was clipped by 3 bases and J by 3 bases, with 8 bases between them. The CDR3 length is 13 residues. CDR3 in DNA: TGTGCCAGCTCACCGGGGGGGGACTATGGCTACACCTTC. Encoded protein: CASSPGGDYGYTF.

The chain uses TRBV18 and TRBJ1-1, with no clear D. This CDR3 comprises 13 residues. Germline CDR1 and CDR2: KGHSH and LQKENI. The V end lost 9 bases, the J end lost 2 bases, and 13 bases lay between the germline ends. The DNA for the CDR3 is TGTGCCAGTGCCCCAGGTGATAACACTGAAGCTTTCTTT. Residues: CASAPGDNTEAFF. Full variable domain (outside the CDR3, taken from reference TRBV18 and TRBJ1-1): NAGVMQNPRHLVRRRGQEARLRCSPMKGHSHVYWYRQLPEEGLKFMVYLQKENIIDESGMPKERFSAEFPKEGPSILRIQQVVRGDSAAYFCASAPGDNTEAFFGQGTRLTVV.

This rearrangement joins TRBV28 to TRBJ2-1; D is possibly TRBD2 (6 bases). The CDR3 length is 11 residues. Trimming removed 3 bases from V and 15 bases from J, with 12 bases in between. CDR1 MDHEN and CDR2 SYDVKM come from the germline V gene. Here the CDR3 reads CASSFSGSSFF. The CDR3, as DNA: TGTGCCAGCAGTTTTAGCGGTAGTTCGTTCTTC.

This clone was seen once. The genes are TRBV5-1 and TRBJ2-1, with a weak D call TRBD2 (6 bases). This CDR3 region has 15 residues. Germline assignment: CDR1 SGHRS and CDR2 YFSETQ. V was clipped by 2 bases and J by 2 bases, with 11 bases between them. This chain's CDR3 is CASSFLRGTYNEQFF. The CDR3 DNA reads TGCGCCAGCAGCTTTTTGCGGGGAACCTACAATGAGCAGTTCTTC.

V usage is TRBV6-1 and J usage is TRBJ1-2; 9 bases fit TRBD1. This CDR3 has 14 residues. V lost 4 bases, J lost 6 bases, and 6 bases stayed unmatched. From germline, CDR1 is MNHNS and CDR2 SASEGT. The DNA of the CDR3 is TGTGCCAGCAGTGGGGGACAGGGCAGGAATGGCTACACCTTC. Protein sequence: CASSGGQGRNGYTF.

In DNA form, the CDR3 reads TGTGCCAGCAGTCACCGGGACACGGAGACCCAGTACTTC. The encoded protein is CASSHRDTETQYF. The rearrangement joins TRBV6-6 to TRBJ2-5, with D maybe TRBD1 (6 bases). There are 13 residues in the CDR3. From germline, CDR1 is MNHNY and CDR2 SVGAGI (reference sequence). Trimming left V 5 bases short and J 5 bases short, with 12 bases between.